These 19 T cell receptor beta chains originate from one sample sequenced in a study of cytomegalovirus exposure and HLA in healthy donors. Amplification used 60 Vbeta primers and 13 Jbeta primers. The data were produced by immunoSEQ multiplex PCR, yet TCRdb's version contains in-frame clones alone and is incomplete. The table has approximately 140,000 clones, 77% seen once. Sample: PBMCs. The source of these receptors is a woman aged 55-70 years in good health and CMV-seronegative.

The DNA for the CDR3 is TGTGCCAGCAGTACTCTGAGGACAGGGGGCGAATGGGGATACGAGCAGTACTTC. Translating it yields CASSTLRTGGEWGYEQYF. The chain uses TRBV27 and TRBJ2-7, with 11 bases lining up with TRBD1. There are 18 residues in the CDR3. CDR1 and CDR2 (germline): MNHEY, SMNVEV (reference sequence). The trim removed 5 bases at V and 4 bases at J, leaving 16 bases unmatched.

This chain links TRBV19 with TRBJ1-4; D remains ambiguous. The CDR3 spans 14 residues. Germline assignment: CDR1 LNHDA and CDR2 SQIVND (reference sequence). V was clipped by 5 bases and J by 0 bases, with 7 bases between them. The CDR3 region is CASSSRSTNEKLFF. The CDR3, as DNA: TGTGCCAGTAGTTCCAGATCAACTAATGAAAAACTGTTTTTT.

The genes are TRBV28 and TRBJ2-3; TRBD2 matches 10 bases. There are 16 residues in the CDR3. After removal of 3 bases from V and 5 bases from J, the junction contained 8 bases not matched to a gene. The germline V gene has CDR1 MDHEN and CDR2 SYDVKM. The CDR3 DNA is TGTGCCAGCAGTTTGAGGGCGCTAGCGGGAGTAGATACGCAGTATTTT. Amino acids: CASSLRALAGVDTQYF.

This chain uses TRBV2 with TRBJ1-5; perhaps TRBD1 as D (5 bases). The CDR3 covers 12 residues. Trimming removed 7 bases from V and 3 bases from J, with 7 bases in between. CDR1 is SNHLY, CDR2 FYNNEI, per germline. The CDR3: CASTRANQPQHF. CDR3 in DNA: TGTGCCAGCACCAGGGCCAATCAGCCCCAGCATTTT. Filled out from reference TRBV2 and TRBJ1-5, the complete variable domain reads EPEVTQTPSHQVTQMGQEVILRCVPISNHLYFYWYRQILGQKVEFLVSFYNNEISEKSEIFDDQFSVERPDGSNFTLKIRSTKLEDSAMYFCASTRANQPQHFGDGTRLSIL.

This clone was observed once. The chain has TRBV27 and TRBJ1-2; D gene uncertain. Germline-derived CDR1 and CDR2 are MNHEY and SMNVEV (reference sequence). CDR3 length: 15 amino acids. Trimming removed 2 bases at V and 5 bases at J, with 15 bases between. CDR3 loop: CASSLGPPAGYGYTF. CDR3 nucleotide sequence: TGTGCCAGCAGTTTAGGCCCCCCTGCGGGATATGGCTACACCTTC.

This chain connects TRBV4-1 to TRBJ2-1; 10 bases match TRBD2. J gave up 8 bases and V 4 bases, and 8 bases lay outside the gene matches. CDR1 is MGHRA, CDR2 YSYEKL, per germline. This CDR3 comprises 15 residues. The CDR3 protein is CASSRMLAGVDEQFF. The DNA of the CDR3 is TGCGCCAGCAGCCGCATGCTAGCGGGAGTCGATGAGCAGTTCTTC.

This clone was recorded once. The chain carries TRBV7-3 and TRBJ1-1; unclear D gene. Trimming took 2 bases from V and 4 from J, leaving 8 bases between them. CDR1 is SGHTA, CDR2 FQGTGA, per germline. The CDR3 has 13 amino acids. CDR3: CASSLRPGTEAFF. DNA for the CDR3: TGTGCCAGCAGCTTACGTCCGGGCACTGAAGCTTTCTTT.

The chain has TRBV5-1 and TRBJ1-4, with 7 bases aligning to TRBD1. Germline V gives CDR1 SGHRS, CDR2 YFSETQ. CDR3 length: 14 residues. Trimming took 4 bases from V and 4 from J; bases not matched to a gene: 4. The CDR3 reads CASSTDRLNEKLFF. In DNA form, the CDR3 reads TGCGCCAGCAGCACGGACAGGCTTAATGAAAAACTGTTTTTT.

V is TRBV5-1 and J is TRBJ2-6, with a tentative D call TRBD2 (6 bases). The CDR3 is 17 amino acids. Trimming removed 4 bases from V and 0 bases from J, with 14 bases in between. Germline V gene data show CDR1 as SGHRS and CDR2 as YFSETQ. CDR3 loop: CASSPGLSFSGANVLTF. DNA for the CDR3: TGCGCCAGCAGCCCGGGACTGAGCTTCTCTGGGGCCAACGTCCTGACTTTC. The whole variable domain, filled in from reference TRBV5-1 and TRBJ2-6, reads KAGVTQTPRYLIKTRGQQVTLSCSPISGHRSVSWYQQTPGQGLQFLFEYFSETQRNKGNFPGRFSGRQFSNSRSEMNVSTLELGDSALYLCASSPGLSFSGANVLTFGAGSRLTVL.

The rearrangement uses TRBV7-3 and TRBJ2-5; D is possibly TRBD1 (6 bases). The germline V gene has CDR1 SGHTA and CDR2 FQGTGA. V was clipped by 2 bases and J by 2 bases, with 6 bases between them. This CDR3 is built from 13 residues. DNA for the CDR3: TGTGCCAGCAGCTTACAGGGGCAAGAGACCCAGTACTTC. The encoded protein is CASSLQGQETQYF.

V and J are TRBV9 and TRBJ2-5; a possible D gene is TRBD1 (6 bases). Germline V CDR1 and CDR2: SGDLS, YYNGEE. With 0 bases removed from V and 4 bases from J, the gap between germline ends came to 13 bases. This CDR3 is 15 amino acids long. The CDR3 here is CASSVGQAKGETQYF. The CDR3 bases are TGTGCCAGCAGCGTAGGACAGGCTAAAGGAGAGACCCAGTACTTC.

The V and J genes are TRBV19 and TRBJ1-2; 8 bases are shared with TRBD1. After removal of 4 bases from V and 6 bases from J, the junction contained 13 bases not matched to a gene. The CDR3 contains 16 residues. CDR1 LNHDA and CDR2 SQIVND come from the germline V gene (reference sequence). The CDR3 DNA reads TGTGCCAGTAGTACCCATTCCGACAGGGGATCCAATGGCTACACCTTC. This gives the protein CASSTHSDRGSNGYTF.

This chain joins TRBV15 and TRBJ1-4, with a tentative D call TRBD1 (5 bases). The germline V and J ends were trimmed by 2 bases and 8 bases, with 9 bases remaining between them. This CDR3 is built from 13 residues. The germline CDR1 and CDR2 sequences are LNHNV and YYDKDF (reference sequence). Here the CDR3 DNA reads TGTGCCACCAGCAGACGCGGGGCAGAAAAACTGTTTTTT. Translating it yields CATSRRGAEKLFF. Supplemented by reference TRBV15 and TRBJ1-4, the full variable domain reads DAMVIQNPRYQVTQFGKPVTLSCSQTLNHNVMYWYQQKSSQAPKLLFHYYDKDFNNEADTPDNFQSRRPNTSFCFLDIRSPGLGDTAMYLCATSRRGAEKLFFGSGTQLSVL.

This rearrangement joins TRBV5-1 to TRBJ2-2; 7 bases align to TRBD2. Trimming cost V 1 base and J 1 base; bases outside gene matches: 7. Germline V CDR1 and CDR2: SGHRS, YFSETQ. The CDR3 consists of 17 residues. Here the CDR3 DNA reads TGCGCCAGCAGCTTGTGGTCTAGCGGTTTGAACACCGGGGAGCTGTTTTTT. It encodes CASSLWSSGLNTGELFF.

The chain is built from TRBV5-1 and TRBJ1-5; TRBD1 is a possible D gene (6 bases). V was trimmed by 0 bases and J by 3 bases, leaving 7 bases between them. Germline assignment: CDR1 SGHRS and CDR2 YFSETQ. The CDR3 runs 14 residues. As DNA, the CDR3 is TGCGCCAGCAGCTTGGAGGGGGTCAATCAGCCCCAGCATTTT. This encodes CASSLEGVNQPQHF. The full variable domain, in which reference TRBV5-1 and TRBJ1-5 provide the parts outside the CDR3, is KAGVTQTPRYLIKTRGQQVTLSCSPISGHRSVSWYQQTPGQGLQFLFEYFSETQRNKGNFPGRFSGRQFSNSRSEMNVSTLELGDSALYLCASSLEGVNQPQHFGDGTRLSIL.

The rearrangement links TRBV5-1 to TRBJ2-3; the D gene is possibly TRBD2 (5 bases). The CDR3 loop spans 16 amino acids. Trimming took 8 bases from V and 6 from J, leaving 25 bases between them. Germline CDR1 SGHRS, CDR2 YFSETQ. This CDR3 reads CASSPSRTTVEDTQYF. In DNA, the CDR3 is TGCGCCAGTTCCCCTAGCCGGACGACCGTCGAGGATACGCAGTATTTT. The variable domain in full, completed from reference TRBV5-1 and TRBJ2-3, reads KAGVTQTPRYLIKTRGQQVTLSCSPISGHRSVSWYQQTPGQGLQFLFEYFSETQRNKGNFPGRFSGRQFSNSRSEMNVSTLELGDSALYLCASSPSRTTVEDTQYFGPGTRLTVL.

This clone was found once. The chain is built from TRBV10-3 and TRBJ2-2; no definite D call. This CDR3 has 14 amino acids. V shed 3 bases and J shed 4 bases, with 9 bases lying between them. Germline V lookup: CDR1 ENHRY, CDR2 SYGVKD. CDR3 nucleotides: TGTGCCATCAGTGAACCCGCGGTCACCGGGGAGCTGTTTTTT. As protein: CAISEPAVTGELFF.

The rearrangement uses TRBV28 and TRBJ1-3, with D unresolved. The CDR3 runs to 16 residues. The V end was cut by 4 bases, the J end by 0 bases, with 13 bases between. Per germline, CDR1 MDHEN and CDR2 SYDVKM. CDR3 nucleotide sequence: TGTGCCAGCAGTTCCCTCAGCGTTTCCTCTGGAAACACCATATATTTT. Its translation is CASSSLSVSSGNTIYF.

This sequence joins TRBV5-1 and TRBJ2-7; the D is unclear. This CDR3 region has 15 residues. Per the germline V gene, CDR1 is SGHRS and CDR2 is YFSETQ. V was cut by 0 bases and J by 0 bases, with 10 bases left in between. CDR3 amino acids: CASSLGSASSYEQYF. DNA for the CDR3: TGCGCCAGCAGCTTGGGCAGCGCAAGCTCCTACGAGCAGTACTTC.